Below, 9 T cell receptor beta chains from the same sample are listed, as sequenced in a study of T cells in Graves' hyperthyroidism and ophthalmopathy (dated by TCRdb to between 2018 and 2020). The library was built by means of multiplex PCR. Data came from an Illumina HiSeq 2000. Amplification of TCR beta CDR3 regions was carried out from RNA transcripts. A first-round RT-PCR of the TCR CDR3 used the HTBI primer set with the Qiagen OneStep RT-PCR kit. Using fastp at Q25 and MiXCR, TCRdb reprocessed the public reads and kept productive beta chains. When rows share a CDR3 protein, they turn into one entry using the most common DNA and genes. The sample records approximately 600,000 distinct CDR3 sequences, over 12% of which are singletons. The ten largest account for approximately 6.4% of the sample. The specimen was blood. Every receptor here comes from a woman under 30 with Graves' ophthalmopathy.

This clonotype was found many times. The J gene is TRBJ1-1, the V gene TRBV18; TRBD1 agrees at 8 bases. Germline V gene lookup returns CDR1 KGHSH and CDR2 LQKENI. V was clipped by 5 bases and J by 5 bases; unmatched bases: 4. The CDR3 length is 13 residues. CDR3 nucleotides: TGTGCCAGCTCAGCAGGGGGCCGGACTGAAGCTTTCTTT. Translating gives CASSAGGRTEAFF.

This clonotype occurred a few times. The gene calls are TRBV19 and TRBJ1-5; TRBD1 aligns across 7 bases. The CDR3 has 15 amino acids. V lost 7 bases, J lost 3 bases, and 9 bases stayed unmatched. From germline, CDR1 is LNHDA and CDR2 SQIVND (reference sequence). CDR3 sequence: CASTLGQTSNQPQHF. The CDR3 bases are TGTGCCAGTACCTTGGGACAGACTTCCAATCAGCCCCAGCATTTT.

Concerning this clonotype: The junction and the germline gene differ at one end; a read error may be behind it. V gene TRBV12-3 or TRBV12-4 combines with J gene TRBJ1-4, with D possibly matching TRBD1 (5 bases). CDR3 length: 14 residues. The CDR3 is CASSFGTTYEKLFF. The DNA of the CDR3 is TGCGCCAGCAGTTTTGGGACTACGTATGAAAAACTGTTTTTT.

This clonotype was seen at least ten times. This rearrangement joins TRBV20-1 to TRBJ2-7; 10 bases are a match to TRBD2. The CDR3 sequence is 14 residues long. V dropped 2 bases and J dropped 1; count of bases not matched to a gene: 2. Germline CDR1 and CDR2: DFQATT and SNEGSKA (reference sequence). The CDR3 nucleotides read TGCAGTGCTAGACTAGCGGGAGCTTCCTACGAGCAGTACTTC. It yields the protein CSARLAGASYEQYF.

The chain couples TRBV6-9 to TRBJ1-4; D remains unclear. The CDR3 contains 15 residues. V was pared by 11 bases and J by 0 bases, with 16 bases between. The germline V gene encodes CDR1 MNHGY and CDR2 SVAAGI. Here the CDR3 DNA reads TGTGCCGCCACAGTTTATCGTGCAACTAATGAAAAACTGTTTTTT. It is translated as CAATVYRATNEKLFF.

In this sample, this clonotype turned up many times. This rearrangement joins TRBV27 to TRBJ1-6, with D unclear. This CDR3 is built from 14 residues. Germline V CDR1 and CDR2: MNHEY, SMNVEV (reference sequence). Trimming removed 3 bases at V and 4 bases at J, with 7 bases between. CDR3 region: CASSFTGYNSPLHF. The CDR3 bases are TGTGCCAGCAGTTTCACGGGTTATAATTCACCCCTCCACTTT.

This chain connects TRBV20-1 to TRBJ2-3; possibly TRBD2 for D (6 bases). Germline CDR1 and CDR2: DFQATT and SNEGSKA (reference sequence). The CDR3 has 14 residues. V was clipped by 3 bases and J by 1 base, with 11 bases between them. CDR3 amino acids: CSASGGVGTDTQYF. CDR3 nucleotides: TGCAGTGCTAGCGGAGGGGTGGGCACAGATACGCAGTATTTT.

This clonotype was observed at least ten times. The V call is TRBV20-1, the J call TRBJ2-7; the match to TRBD2 covers 8 bases. This CDR3 contains 14 residues. Germline V gives CDR1 DFQATT, CDR2 SNEGSKA (reference sequence). The junction had 6 bases not matched to a gene; V was cut back by 4 bases and J by 1 base. The CDR3 sequence is CSATSAGGSYEQYF. The CDR3 region has the DNA TGCAGTGCTACCTCTGCGGGAGGTTCCTACGAGCAGTACTTC.

V gene TRBV24-1 combines with J gene TRBJ2-1; no clear D. CDR1 and CDR2 (germline): KGHDR, SFDVKD. Trimming pared 10 bases from V and 0 bases from J, leaving 6 bases between. The CDR3 runs 12 residues. CDR3 sequence (DNA): TGTGCCACACAGAGCTCCTACAATGAGCAGTTCTTC. Protein product: CATQSSYNEQFF.